The 15 T cell receptor beta chains below all came from one sample that was sequenced in a study of blood T cell repertoires in COVID-19. Profiling relied on immunoSEQ multiplex PCR, and the TCRdb table lists in-frame clones only, not all of them. The sample carries about 240,000 clones, approximately 87% recorded once. The sample taken for sequencing was peripheral blood. These receptors all come from a man aged 55-75 years with acute or convalescent COVID-19.

The chain couples TRBV18 to TRBJ2-7; tentatively, D is TRBD1 (6 bases). The CDR3 is made up of 13 amino acids. From germline, CDR1 is KGHSH and CDR2 LQKENI. V dropped 3 bases and J dropped 4 bases, with 10 bases sitting between them. The CDR3 protein is CASSPLQGYEQYF. The CDR3, as DNA: TGTGCCAGCTCACCGCTACAGGGTTACGAGCAGTACTTC.

The chain recombines TRBV5-1 with TRBJ2-1, with D tentatively TRBD2 (6 bases). The CDR3 is made up of 17 amino acids. Germline V gene sequence: CDR1 SGHRS, CDR2 YFSETQ. V was trimmed by 2 bases and J by 6 bases, leaving 21 bases between them. The CDR3 nucleotides read TGCGCCAGCAGCTTTTCCGGGAGCCCAGACTACGGCAATGAGCAGTTCTTC. Translating gives CASSFSGSPDYGNEQFF.

V gene TRBV6-5 combines with J gene TRBJ1-1, with 11 bases matching TRBD1. The CDR3 extends over 16 amino acids. Losses at the gene ends were 4 bases for V and 5 bases for J; bases not matched to a gene: 9. Germline V CDR1 and CDR2: MNHEY, SVGAGI. The CDR3 region is CASSFRTGGAGTEAFF. The CDR3 DNA reads as TGTGCCAGCAGTTTTCGGACAGGGGGCGCGGGGACTGAAGCTTTCTTT.

V is TRBV6-2 or TRBV6-3 and J is TRBJ1-3; D gene uncertain. CDR1 is MNHEY and CDR2 is SVGEGT in the germline V gene. This CDR3 contains 15 residues. Trimming stripped 5 bases from V and 4 bases from J, with 15 bases between. CDR3 in amino acids: CASSRPRRAGNTIYF. As DNA, the CDR3 is TGTGCCAGCAGTCGACCTAGGCGGGCCGGAAACACCATATATTTT.

Comments on this clone: Germline is not matched at one junction end, which may reflect a read error. The chain couples TRBV7-7 to TRBJ2-7, with 7 bases aligning to TRBD1. CDR3 length equals 15 residues. CDR1 is SSHAT and CDR2 is FNYEAQ in the germline V gene (reference sequence). This chain's CDR3 is CASSLAPGQIHEQYF. The DNA for the CDR3 is TGTGCTAGCAGCTTAGCTCCGGGACAGATCCACGAGCAGTACTTC.

This clone occurred once. CDR3 protein: CASSEESGILSYEQYF. CDR3 DNA sequence: TGTGCCAGCAGTGAAGAGAGCGGGATTCTCTCCTACGAGCAGTACTTC. V and J are TRBV2 and TRBJ2-7; 7 bases are a match to TRBD2. The germline gives CDR1 SNHLY, CDR2 FYNNEI. CDR3 length: 16 residues. Trimming at V came to 1 base and at J to 0 bases, leaving 6 bases not matched to a gene.

This clone was recorded a few times. The chain couples TRBV15 to TRBJ1-2, with D possibly matching TRBD1 (5 bases). Germline assignment: CDR1 LNHNV and CDR2 YYDKDF (reference sequence). Deletions cut 1 base from V and 4 bases from J, with 10 bases between. The CDR3 covers 14 residues. The CDR3 here is CATSRGGDGYGYTF. The CDR3 region has the DNA TGTGCCACCAGCAGAGGGGGCGACGGCTATGGCTACACCTTC.

J is TRBJ2-2 and V is TRBV19; 7 bases match TRBD2. CDR3 length equals 14 residues. The ends lost 3 bases at V and 6 bases at J; junction bases unmatched: 4. Germline V lookup: CDR1 LNHDA, CDR2 SQIVND (reference sequence). The CDR3 is CASSIPLAAGELFF. The DNA for the CDR3 is TGTGCCAGTAGTATTCCTCTAGCGGCCGGGGAGCTGTTTTTT.

The J gene is TRBJ1-3, the V gene TRBV28, with TRBD1 as a possible D gene (5 bases). Trimming took off 6 bases at V and 0 bases at J, with 12 bases between the two ends. CDR1 MDHEN and CDR2 SYDVKM come from the germline V gene. This CDR3 comprises 15 residues. The CDR3 here is CASSSTVLSGNTIYF. As DNA, the CDR3 is TGTGCCAGCAGCTCGACAGTTCTCTCTGGAAACACCATATATTTT.

This chain uses TRBV7-2 with TRBJ1-2, with 7 positions matching TRBD1. The CDR3 consists of 13 residues. V trimming: 6 bases; J trimming: 4 bases; junction bases outside the gene matches: 5. Germline CDR1 and CDR2: SGHTA and FQGNSA. The CDR3 protein is CASSQQGIYGYTF. In DNA, the CDR3 is TGTGCCAGCAGTCAACAGGGGATCTATGGCTACACCTTC. Full variable domain (missing parts from reference TRBV7-2 and TRBJ1-2): GAGVSQSPSNKVTEKGKDVELRCDPISGHTALYWYRQSLGQGLEFLIYFQGNSAPDKSGLPSDRFSAERTGGSVSTLTIQRTQQEDSAVYLCASSQQGIYGYTFGSGTRLTVV.

V usage is TRBV7-2 and J usage is TRBJ1-6, with 9 bases fitting TRBD1. The CDR3 contains 15 residues. V lost 1 base and J lost 9; bases outside the gene matches: 4. Germline CDR1 reads SGHTA; CDR2 reads FQGNSA. The CDR3 loop is CASSLGGTGFSPLHF. CDR3 sequence (DNA): TGTGCCAGCAGCTTAGGCGGGACAGGGTTTTCACCCCTCCACTTT. Full variable domain (outside the CDR3, taken from reference TRBV7-2 and TRBJ1-6): GAGVSQSPSNKVTEKGKDVELRCDPISGHTALYWYRQSLGQGLEFLIYFQGNSAPDKSGLPSDRFSAERTGGSVSTLTIQRTQQEDSAVYLCASSLGGTGFSPLHFGNGTRLTVT.

V usage is TRBV19 and J usage is TRBJ2-5; 8 positions match TRBD1. Trimming at V came to 6 bases and at J to 3 bases, leaving 3 bases not matched to a gene. The CDR3 spans 13 residues. Germline V gene sequence: CDR1 LNHDA, CDR2 SQIVND (reference sequence). The CDR3 region has the DNA TGTGCCAGTAGGGTGGACAGGGAAGAGACCCAGTACTTC. It is translated as CASRVDREETQYF.

The chain couples TRBV27 to TRBJ2-2; a possible D gene is TRBD1 (6 bases). CDR3 size: 16 residues. Trimming took off 7 bases at V and 0 bases at J, with 15 bases between the two ends. In germline, CDR1 is MNHEY, CDR2 SMNVEV (reference sequence). The chain's CDR3 is CASTRARTANTGELFF. DNA of the CDR3: TGTGCCAGCACCCGCGCCAGGACAGCGAACACCGGGGAGCTGTTTTTT.

The chain joins TRBV19 to TRBJ1-5; D possibly corresponds to TRBD1 (5 bases). Germline loops: CDR1 LNHDA, CDR2 SQIVND (reference sequence). Trimming took off 11 bases at V and 6 bases at J, with 17 bases between the two ends. CDR3 size: 13 residues. This CDR3 reads CAGSLGGGQPQHF. The CDR3 nucleotides are TGTGCCGGGTCCTTGGGGGGAGGTCAGCCCCAGCATTTT.

The V gene is TRBV19, the J gene TRBJ1-1; D unclear. The CDR3 loop spans 14 amino acids. Germline values: CDR1 LNHDA, CDR2 SQIVND (reference sequence). Trimming took 5 bases from V and 4 from J, leaving 14 bases between them. As DNA, the CDR3 is TGTGCCAGTAGTTTTGGGAGCCTGGGCACTGAAGCTTTCTTT. Its translation: CASSFGSLGTEAFF.